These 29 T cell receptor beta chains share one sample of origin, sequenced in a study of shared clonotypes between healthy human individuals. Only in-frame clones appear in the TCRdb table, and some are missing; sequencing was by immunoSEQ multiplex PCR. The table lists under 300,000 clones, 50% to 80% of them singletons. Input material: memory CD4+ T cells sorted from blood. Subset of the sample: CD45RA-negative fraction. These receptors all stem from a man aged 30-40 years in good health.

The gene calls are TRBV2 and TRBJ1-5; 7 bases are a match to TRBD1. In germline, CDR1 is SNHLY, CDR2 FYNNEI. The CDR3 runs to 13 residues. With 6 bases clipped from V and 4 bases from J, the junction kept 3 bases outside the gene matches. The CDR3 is CASRGQLNQPQHF. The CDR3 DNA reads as TGTGCCAGCAGGGGACAGTTAAATCAGCCCCAGCATTTT.

The chain's CDR3 is CASSRRMGRDEQFF. CDR3 coding DNA: TGTGCCAGCAGTCGGAGAATGGGGCGGGATGAGCAGTTCTTC. The chain is built from TRBV6-5 and TRBJ2-1; D may be TRBD1 or TRBD2 (5 bases each). The CDR3 extends over 14 amino acids. CDR1 is MNHEY and CDR2 is SVGAGI in the germline V gene. Trimming took off 5 bases at V and 8 bases at J, with 16 bases between the two ends.

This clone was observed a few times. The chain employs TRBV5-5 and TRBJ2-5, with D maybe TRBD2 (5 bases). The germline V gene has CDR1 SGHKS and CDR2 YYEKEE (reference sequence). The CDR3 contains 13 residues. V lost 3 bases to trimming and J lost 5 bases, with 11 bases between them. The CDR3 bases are TGTGCCAGCAGCTCGGGGTTAACGGAGACCCAGTACTTC. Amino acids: CASSSGLTETQYF. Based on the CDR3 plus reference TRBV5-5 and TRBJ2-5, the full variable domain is DAGVTQSPTHLIKTRGQQVTLRCSPISGHKSVSWYQQVLGQGPQFIFQYYEKEERGRGNFPDRFSARQFPNYSSELNVNALLLGDSALYLCASSSGLTETQYFGPGTRLLVL.

This CDR3 reads CASSADRISYEQYF. The CDR3 nucleotides read TGCGCCAGCAGCGCGGACAGAATATCCTACGAGCAGTACTTC. The V call is TRBV5-1, the J call TRBJ2-7; D possibly corresponds to TRBD1 (6 bases). This CDR3 is 14 amino acids long. Trimming left V 4 bases short and J 1 base short, with 12 bases between. CDR1 SGHRS and CDR2 YFSETQ come from the germline V gene.

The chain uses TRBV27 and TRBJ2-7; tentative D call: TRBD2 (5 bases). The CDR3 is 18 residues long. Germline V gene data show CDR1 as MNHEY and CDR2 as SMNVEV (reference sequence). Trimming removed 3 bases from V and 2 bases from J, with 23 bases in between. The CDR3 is CASSFFSGSNADTYEQYF. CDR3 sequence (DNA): TGTGCCAGCAGTTTTTTTTCGGGGTCGAATGCTGATACCTACGAGCAGTACTTC.

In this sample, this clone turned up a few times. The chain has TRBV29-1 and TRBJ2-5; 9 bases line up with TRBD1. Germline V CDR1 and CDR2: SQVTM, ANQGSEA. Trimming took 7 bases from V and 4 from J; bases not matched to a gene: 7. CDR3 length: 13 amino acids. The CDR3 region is CSAGQGWRETQYF. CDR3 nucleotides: TGCAGCGCCGGACAGGGGTGGCGAGAGACCCAGTACTTC.

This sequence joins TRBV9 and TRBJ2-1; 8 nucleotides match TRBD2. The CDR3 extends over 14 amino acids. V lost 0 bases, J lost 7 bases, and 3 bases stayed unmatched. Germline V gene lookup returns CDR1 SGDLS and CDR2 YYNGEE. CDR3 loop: CASSVGLAYNEQFF. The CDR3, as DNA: TGTGCCAGCAGCGTAGGACTAGCGTATAATGAGCAGTTCTTC.

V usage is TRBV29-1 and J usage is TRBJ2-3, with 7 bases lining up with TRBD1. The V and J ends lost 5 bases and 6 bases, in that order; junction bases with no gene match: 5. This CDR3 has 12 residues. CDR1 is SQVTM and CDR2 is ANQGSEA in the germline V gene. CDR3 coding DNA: TGCAGCGTTAAGGGGGCCTGGGATACGCAGTATTTT. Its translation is CSVKGAWDTQYF.

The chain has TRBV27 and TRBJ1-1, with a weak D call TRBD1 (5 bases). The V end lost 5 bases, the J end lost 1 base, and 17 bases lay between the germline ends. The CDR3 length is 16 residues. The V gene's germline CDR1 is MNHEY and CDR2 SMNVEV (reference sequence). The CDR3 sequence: CASSPIRQRGNTEAFF. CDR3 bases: TGTGCCAGCAGTCCGATCCGACAGCGCGGGAACACTGAAGCTTTCTTT.

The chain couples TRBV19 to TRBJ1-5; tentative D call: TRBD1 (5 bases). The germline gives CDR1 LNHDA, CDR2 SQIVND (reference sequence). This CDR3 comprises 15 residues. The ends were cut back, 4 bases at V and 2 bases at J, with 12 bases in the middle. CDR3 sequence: CASSTFRGGNQPQHF. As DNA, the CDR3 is TGTGCCAGTAGTACGTTTCGGGGGGGCAATCAGCCCCAGCATTTT.

The CDR3 protein is CASSVNTEAFF. The CDR3 nucleotides read TGTGCCAGCAGCGTAAACACTGAAGCTTTCTTT. The gene calls are TRBV11-2 and TRBJ1-1; no clear D gene. V was clipped by 5 bases and J by 2 bases, with 3 bases between them. The length of the CDR3 is 11 residues. Germline loops: CDR1 SGHAT, CDR2 FQNNGV.

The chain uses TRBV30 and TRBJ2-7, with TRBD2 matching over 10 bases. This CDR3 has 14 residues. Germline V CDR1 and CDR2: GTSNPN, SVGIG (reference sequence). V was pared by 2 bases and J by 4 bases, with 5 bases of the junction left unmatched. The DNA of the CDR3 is TGTGCCTGGAGTAAACTAGCGGGAACTTACGAGCAGTACTTC. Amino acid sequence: CAWSKLAGTYEQYF. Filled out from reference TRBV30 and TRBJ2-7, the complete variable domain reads SQTIHQWPATLVQPVGSPLSLECTVEGTSNPNLYWYRQAAGRGLQLLFYSVGIGQISSEVPQNLSASRPQDRQFILSSKKLLLSDSGFYLCAWSKLAGTYEQYFGPGTRLTVT.

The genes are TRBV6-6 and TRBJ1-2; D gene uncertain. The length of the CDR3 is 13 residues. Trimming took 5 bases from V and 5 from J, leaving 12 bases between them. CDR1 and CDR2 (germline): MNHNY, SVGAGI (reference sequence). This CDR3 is CASSSQTNYGYTF. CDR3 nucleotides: TGTGCCAGCAGTAGCCAGACAAATTATGGCTACACCTTC.

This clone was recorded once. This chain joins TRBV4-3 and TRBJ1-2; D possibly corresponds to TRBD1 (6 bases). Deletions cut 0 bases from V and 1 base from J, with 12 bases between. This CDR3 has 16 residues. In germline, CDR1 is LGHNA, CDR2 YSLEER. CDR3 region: CASSQDPDRLNYGYTF. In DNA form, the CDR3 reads TGCGCCAGCAGCCAAGATCCCGACAGGCTTAACTATGGCTACACCTTC.

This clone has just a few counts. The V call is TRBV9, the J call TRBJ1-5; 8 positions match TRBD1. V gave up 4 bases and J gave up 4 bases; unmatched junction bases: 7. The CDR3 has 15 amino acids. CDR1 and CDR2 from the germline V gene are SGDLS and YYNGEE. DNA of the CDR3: TGTGCCAGCAGCCGGACAGGGACAGAGAATCAGCCCCAGCATTTT. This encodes CASSRTGTENQPQHF.

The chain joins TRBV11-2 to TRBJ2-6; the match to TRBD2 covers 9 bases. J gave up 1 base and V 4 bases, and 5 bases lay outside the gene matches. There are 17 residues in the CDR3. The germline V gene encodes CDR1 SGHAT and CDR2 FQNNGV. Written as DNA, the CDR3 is TGTGCCAGCAGCTCTGGGACTAGCCAGTCTGGGGCCAACGTCCTGACTTTC. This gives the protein CASSSGTSQSGANVLTF.

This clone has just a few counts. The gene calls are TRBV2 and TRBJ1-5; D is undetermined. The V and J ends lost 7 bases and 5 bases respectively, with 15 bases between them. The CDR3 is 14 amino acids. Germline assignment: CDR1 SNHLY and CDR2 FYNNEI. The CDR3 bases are TGTGCCAGCAACAACGGGCAGCCTGATCAGCCCCAGCATTTT. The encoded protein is CASNNGQPDQPQHF.

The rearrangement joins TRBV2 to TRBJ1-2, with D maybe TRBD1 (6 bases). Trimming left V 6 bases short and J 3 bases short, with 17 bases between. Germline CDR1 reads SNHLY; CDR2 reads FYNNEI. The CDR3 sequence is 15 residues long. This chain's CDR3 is CASRTNRDPDYGYTF. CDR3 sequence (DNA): TGTGCCAGCAGAACCAACAGGGATCCGGACTATGGCTACACCTTC.

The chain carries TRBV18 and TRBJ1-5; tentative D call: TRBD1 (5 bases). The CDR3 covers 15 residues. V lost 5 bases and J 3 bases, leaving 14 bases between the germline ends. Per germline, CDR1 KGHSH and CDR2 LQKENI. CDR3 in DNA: TGTGCCAGCTCAGCCCCGGGGGGTCTCAATCAGCCCCAGCATTTT. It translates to CASSAPGGLNQPQHF.

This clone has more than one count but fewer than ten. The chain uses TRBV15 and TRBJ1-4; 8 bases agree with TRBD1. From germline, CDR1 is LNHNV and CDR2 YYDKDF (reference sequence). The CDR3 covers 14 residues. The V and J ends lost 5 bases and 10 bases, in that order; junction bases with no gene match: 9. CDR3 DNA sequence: TGTGCCACCAGCGTACGAACGACAGGGGCAAAACTGTTTTTT. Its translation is CATSVRTTGAKLFF.

This CDR3 is CASSPATGPSTDTQYF. The CDR3 region has the DNA TGTGCCAGCAGTCCCGCCACAGGGCCGAGCACAGATACGCAGTATTTT. The chain couples TRBV27 to TRBJ2-3; maybe TRBD1 (6 bases). The CDR3 consists of 16 residues. V dropped 5 bases and J dropped 0 bases, with 15 bases sitting between them. Per germline, CDR1 MNHEY and CDR2 SMNVEV (reference sequence).

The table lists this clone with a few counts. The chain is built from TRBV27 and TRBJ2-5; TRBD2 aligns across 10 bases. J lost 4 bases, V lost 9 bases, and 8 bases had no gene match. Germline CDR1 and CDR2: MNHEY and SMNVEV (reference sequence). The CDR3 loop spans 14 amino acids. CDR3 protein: CASSLAGVPETQYF. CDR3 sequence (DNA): TGTGCCAGTTCCCTAGCGGGAGTGCCAGAGACCCAGTACTTC.

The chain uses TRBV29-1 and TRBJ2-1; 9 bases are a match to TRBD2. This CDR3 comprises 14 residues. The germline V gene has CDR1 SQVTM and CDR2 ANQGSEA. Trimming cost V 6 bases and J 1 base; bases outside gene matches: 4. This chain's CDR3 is CSVPSGKSYNEQFF. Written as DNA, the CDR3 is TGCAGCGTACCTAGCGGGAAGTCCTACAATGAGCAGTTCTTC.

In DNA, the CDR3 is TGTGCCAGCAGTGCCTCCTACGAGCAGTACTTC. The encoded protein is CASSASYEQYF. The chain combines TRBV6-1 with TRBJ2-7, with no clear D. The CDR3 is 11 amino acids. V dropped 4 bases and J dropped 0 bases, with 1 base sitting between them. Germline V gives CDR1 MNHNS, CDR2 SASEGT.

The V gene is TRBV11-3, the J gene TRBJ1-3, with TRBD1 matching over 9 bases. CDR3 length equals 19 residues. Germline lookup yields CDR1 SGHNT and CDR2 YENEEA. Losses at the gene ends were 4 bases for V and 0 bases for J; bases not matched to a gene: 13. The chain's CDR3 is CASSWGQGYFRCSGNTIYF. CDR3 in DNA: TGTGCCAGCAGCTGGGGACAGGGTTATTTTCGGTGCTCTGGAAACACCATATATTTT.

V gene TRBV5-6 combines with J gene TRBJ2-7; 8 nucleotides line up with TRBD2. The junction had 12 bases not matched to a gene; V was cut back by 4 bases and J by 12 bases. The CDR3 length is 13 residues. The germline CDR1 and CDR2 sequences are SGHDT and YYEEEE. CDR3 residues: CASSRSGISTLYF. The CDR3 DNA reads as TGTGCCAGCAGCCGTAGCGGGATTTCGACGTTGTACTTC.

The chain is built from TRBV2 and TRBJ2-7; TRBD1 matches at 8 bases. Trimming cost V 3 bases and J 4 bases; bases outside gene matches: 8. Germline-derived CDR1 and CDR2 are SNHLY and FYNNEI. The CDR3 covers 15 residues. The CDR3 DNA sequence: TGTGCCAGCAGTGAGGCCCAGGGGGCCTGGTACGAGCAGTACTTC. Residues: CASSEAQGAWYEQYF.

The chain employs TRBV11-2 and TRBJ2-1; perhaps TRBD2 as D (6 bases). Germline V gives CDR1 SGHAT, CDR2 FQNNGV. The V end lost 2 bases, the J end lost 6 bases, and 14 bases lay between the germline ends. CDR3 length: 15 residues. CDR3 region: CASSLPPAGVNEQFF. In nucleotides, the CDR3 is TGTGCCAGCAGCTTACCGCCAGCGGGTGTCAATGAGCAGTTCTTC.

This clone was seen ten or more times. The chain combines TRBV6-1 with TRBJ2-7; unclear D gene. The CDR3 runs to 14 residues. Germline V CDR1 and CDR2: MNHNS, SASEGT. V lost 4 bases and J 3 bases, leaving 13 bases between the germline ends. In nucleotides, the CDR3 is TGTGCCAGCAGTGCCCTAACAGAAAGCTACGAGCAGTACTTC. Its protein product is CASSALTESYEQYF.